This section outlines one T cell receptor beta chain sequence together with its context. This specimen belongs to a study of blood T cell repertoires in COVID-19. The wider study: The United States, Italy and Spain were the sources of the acute and convalescent COVID-19 samples. Sources were T cells, B-cell-depleted T cells, or PBMCs; the material itself was cDNA or gDNA.

In the original workflow: Amplification of reference gene primers was used by the study to estimate nucleated cell counts. TCRdb's table, derived via immunoSEQ multiplex PCR, lists solely in-frame clones and lacks some. V and J calls plus clone size are reproduced from that table; the DNA served to infer D and trimming. The sample lists about 140,000 clones; more than 60% were seen once. The ends were cut back, 1 base at V and 7 bases at J, with 11 bases in the middle. The CDR3 is 14 amino acids. Germline CDR1 reads SGHTA; CDR2 reads FQGNSA. Sequenced material: peripheral blood. The sequence came from an elderly man with acute or convalescent COVID-19. This chain joins TRBV7-2 and TRBJ1-5; D may be TRBD1 (6 bases). In nucleotides, the CDR3 is TGTGCCAGCAGCTTAGATGGGGGCTCGCAGCCCCAGCATTTT. It codes for CASSLDGGSQPQHF.